These 21 T cell receptor beta chains were all obtained from the same sample, sequenced in a study of T cell repertoires in cytomegalovirus infection. No antigens are known for them. TCRdb re-called the reads through MiXCR, storing one row per CDR3 protein. There are around 570,000 distinct CDR3 sequences in the sample; approximately 40% occur only once, and about half lies in the top ten. Sequencing was performed on cultured PBMCs, taken from culture after CMV antigen stimulation. These receptors came from a human donor in good health (CMV status not recorded). Some clones in this sample may be carry-over from other donors' samples.

This clonotype was observed at least ten times. The genes are TRBV7-8 and TRBJ2-5; D may match TRBD1 or TRBD2 (6 bases each). This CDR3 comprises 15 residues. V was clipped by 3 bases and J by 5 bases, with 16 bases between them. CDR1 SGHVS and CDR2 FQNEAQ come from the germline V gene. CDR3 sequence reads: CASSFTTGTGETQYF. CDR3 DNA sequence: TGTGCCAGCAGCTTTACTACAGGGACTGGGGAGACCCAGTACTTC. The full variable domain, its missing parts supplied by reference TRBV7-8 and TRBJ2-5, is GAGVSQSPRYKVAKRGQDVALRCDPISGHVSLFWYQQALGQGPEFLTYFQNEAQLDKSGLPSDRFFAERPEGSVSTLKIQRTQQEDSAVYLCASSFTTGTGETQYFGPGTRLLVL.

The chain has TRBV20-1 and TRBJ1-2; D possibly corresponds to TRBD1 (5 bases). Per the germline V gene, CDR1 is DFQATT and CDR2 is SNEGSKA (reference sequence). CDR3 length equals 14 residues. The V end was cut by 6 bases, the J end by 5 bases, with 19 bases between. The CDR3 reads CSARMGGLDYGYTF. In nucleotides, the CDR3 is TGCAGTGCCCGGATGGGGGGGTTAGATTATGGCTACACCTTC.

As regards this clonotype: An end of the junction does not agree with germline; a read error may underlie this. The chain recombines TRBV5-5 with TRBJ2-6, with D uncertain. This CDR3 spans 14 amino acids. Germline assignment: CDR1 SGHKS and CDR2 YYEKEE (reference sequence). The CDR3 sequence is CASSHLSGVNVLTF. The CDR3 DNA sequence: TGTGCCAGCAGCCACCTTTCTGGGGTCAACGTCCTGACTTTC.

At least ten counts were recorded for this clonotype. Here the CDR3 reads CASSLGRDNSPLHF. The CDR3, as DNA: TGTGCCAGCAGCTTAGGCAGGGATAATTCACCCCTCCACTTT. The gene calls are TRBV7-2 and TRBJ1-6, with a weak D call TRBD1 (5 bases). V lost 1 base and J lost 5, with 6 bases in between. CDR1 SGHTA and CDR2 FQGNSA come from the germline V gene. The length of the CDR3 is 14 residues.

There are a few counts of this clonotype. This rearrangement joins TRBV11-3 to TRBJ2-1; tentatively, D is TRBD2 (7 bases). This CDR3 has 13 residues. The V and J ends lost 5 bases and 8 bases respectively, with 13 bases between them. CDR1 SGHNT and CDR2 YENEEA come from the germline V gene. CDR3 coding DNA: TGTGCCAGCAGCAAGTGGCGGGGGCATGAGCAGTTCTTC. It translates to CASSKWRGHEQFF.

The genes are TRBV6-6 and TRBJ1-1; D is undetermined. Per the germline V gene, CDR1 is MNHNY and CDR2 is SVGAGI (reference sequence). The CDR3 runs 16 residues. With 4 bases removed from V and 5 bases from J, the gap between germline ends came to 20 bases. CDR3: CASSSINVGVGTEAFF. CDR3 DNA: TGTGCCAGCAGTTCCATCAATGTGGGTGTGGGAACTGAAGCTTTCTTT.

The sample holds a few counts of this clonotype. The rearrangement joins TRBV12-3 or TRBV12-4 to TRBJ2-3; 11 nucleotides match TRBD2. J gave up 0 bases and V 2 bases, and 4 bases lay outside the gene matches. The CDR3 is made up of 17 amino acids. In nucleotides, the CDR3 is TGTGCCAGCAGTTTACTAGCGGGGGGAACTAGCACAGATACGCAGTATTTT. This codes for CASSLLAGGTSTDTQYF.

The chain employs TRBV5-4 and TRBJ2-1; the match to TRBD2 covers 9 bases. Looked up from germline, CDR1 is SGHNT and CDR2 is YYREEE (reference sequence). V was clipped by 4 bases and J by 5 bases; unmatched bases: 7. The CDR3 extends over 15 amino acids. The CDR3 spells CASSVEVAGDNEQFF. The CDR3 nucleotides are TGTGCCAGCAGCGTCGAAGTAGCGGGAGACAATGAGCAGTTCTTC.

This clonotype was seen only a few times. The chain has TRBV7-2 and TRBJ1-4; 9 positions match TRBD1. The germline V gene encodes CDR1 SGHTA and CDR2 FQGNSA. This CDR3 comprises 15 residues. The trim removed 3 bases at V and 6 bases at J, leaving 5 bases unmatched. The CDR3 here is CASSFGTGFDEKLFF. The CDR3 bases are TGTGCCAGCAGCTTTGGGACAGGGTTTGATGAAAAACTGTTTTTT.

This rearrangement joins TRBV7-2 to TRBJ2-1; D is unclear. The CDR3 is 17 residues long. In germline, CDR1 is SGHTA, CDR2 FQGNSA. Trimming took 2 bases from V and 5 from J, leaving 19 bases between them. In DNA, the CDR3 is TGTGCCAGCAGCTTAAGGATGGAGTACCAAGGAGACAATGAGCAGTTCTTC. Its protein product is CASSLRMEYQGDNEQFF.

V gene TRBV5-4 combines with J gene TRBJ2-1; 10 bases line up with TRBD2. Germline CDR1 SGHNT, CDR2 YYREEE (reference sequence). V was pared by 5 bases and J by 5 bases, with 7 bases of the junction left unmatched. This CDR3 is 15 amino acids long. CDR3 protein: CASRLGTSVNNEQFF. Here the CDR3 DNA reads TGTGCCAGCAGGCTCGGGACTAGCGTCAACAATGAGCAGTTCTTC.

The CDR3 loop reads CSALLYETSGRVRTDTQYF. The CDR3, as DNA: TGCAGTGCTCTCCTCTACGAGACTAGCGGGAGAGTCCGCACAGATACGCAGTATTTT. The chain has TRBV20-1 and TRBJ2-3; 12 nucleotides match TRBD2. CDR3 length: 19 amino acids. The germline V gene has CDR1 DFQATT and CDR2 SNEGSKA (reference sequence). J gave up 1 base and V 5 bases, and 16 bases lay outside the gene matches.

This chain links TRBV10-3 with TRBJ1-2; D is ambiguous. V lost 2 bases, J lost 5 bases, and 15 bases lay in between. CDR1 ENHRY and CDR2 SYGVKD come from the germline V gene. The CDR3 is 15 residues long. The CDR3 DNA reads TGTGCCATCAGTGAGAATAGGGATTTGTGGTATGGCTACACCTTC. Its protein is CAISENRDLWYGYTF.

This chain connects TRBV5-6 to TRBJ2-4, with D unresolved. The CDR3 covers 17 residues. From germline, CDR1 is SGHDT and CDR2 YYEEEE. V lost 4 bases, J lost 1 base, and 18 bases lay in between. CDR3 region: CASSGSTASRAKNIQYF. DNA of the CDR3: TGTGCCAGCAGCGGAAGCACAGCCTCAAGGGCCAAAAACATTCAGTACTTC.

This clonotype appeared a few times. The chain links TRBV7-8 to TRBJ2-5, with D unresolved. The CDR3 covers 14 residues. Germline V gene lookup returns CDR1 SGHVS and CDR2 FQNEAQ. V was pared by 2 bases and J by 0 bases, with 7 bases between. The CDR3 loop is CASSLNENQETQYF. CDR3 in DNA: TGTGCCAGCAGCTTAAATGAAAACCAAGAGACCCAGTACTTC.

This clonotype came up a few times. V is TRBV7-6 and J is TRBJ1-1; 7 bases agree with TRBD1. The CDR3 totals 14 residues. V shed 7 bases and J 5 bases; nucleotides not matched to a gene: 10. Germline lookup yields CDR1 SGHVS and CDR2 FNYEAQ. The CDR3 nucleotides are TGTGCCAGCACATCCCAGGGGGGTATTACTGAAGCTTTCTTT. It encodes CASTSQGGITEAFF. The full variable domain, with the rest looked up from reference TRBV7-6 and TRBJ1-1, is GAGVSQSPRYKVTKRGQDVALRCDPISGHVSLYWYRQALGQGPEFLTYFNYEAQQDKSGLPNDRFSAERPEGSISTLTIQRTEQRDSAMYRCASTSQGGITEAFFGQGTRLTVV.

The V and J genes are TRBV10-3 and TRBJ2-7; 7 bases line up with TRBD2. This CDR3 has 13 amino acids. Germline CDR1 and CDR2: ENHRY and SYGVKD. J was trimmed by 4 bases and V by 7 bases; bases with no gene match: 7. Here the CDR3 DNA reads TGTGCCATCACCGAAGCGGGACGGTACGAGCAGTACTTC. This translates into CAITEAGRYEQYF.

This clonotype was seen at least ten times. The chain carries TRBV7-2 and TRBJ2-3; 12 nucleotides match TRBD2. The CDR3 contains 17 residues. CDR1 SGHTA and CDR2 FQGNSA come from the germline V gene. V lost 5 bases and J lost 6; bases outside the gene matches: 12. DNA of the CDR3: TGTGCCAGCAGCAGAACCGGACTAGCGGGAAATTGGGATACGCAGTATTTT. Protein: CASSRTGLAGNWDTQYF. Variable domain in full (rest from reference TRBV7-2 and TRBJ2-3): GAGVSQSPSNKVTEKGKDVELRCDPISGHTALYWYRQSLGQGLEFLIYFQGNSAPDKSGLPSDRFSAERTGGSVSTLTIQRTQQEDSAVYLCASSRTGLAGNWDTQYFGPGTRLTVL.

The rearrangement joins TRBV6-1 to TRBJ1-5, with a weak D call TRBD1 (6 bases). The CDR3 is 14 amino acids. Trimming removed 6 bases from V and 3 bases from J, with 12 bases in between. Looked up from germline, CDR1 is MNHNS and CDR2 is SASEGT. The DNA for the CDR3 is TGTGCCAGCAGGACCTCAGGGGCCAATCAGCCCCAGCATTTT. Amino acids: CASRTSGANQPQHF.

For the CDR3, the DNA is TGTGCCAGCAGTGAAGTGCCCGGGGCCTCCTCCTACGAGCAGTACTTC. It codes for CASSEVPGASSYEQYF. This chain links TRBV6-1 with TRBJ2-7, with D tentatively TRBD1 or TRBD2 (5 bases each). The germline CDR1 and CDR2 sequences are MNHNS and SASEGT. CDR3 length: 16 amino acids. Trimming removed 1 base from V and 0 bases from J, with 13 bases in between.

In this sample, this clonotype turned up once. The J gene is TRBJ2-3, the V gene TRBV20-1; D not resolved. The length of the CDR3 is 13 residues. The germline V gene encodes CDR1 DFQATT and CDR2 SNEGSKA (reference sequence). Trimming left V 4 bases short and J 6 bases short, with 14 bases between. As DNA, the CDR3 is TGCAGTGCTATTGCCCGACCGGCGGATACGCAGTATTTT. Its protein is CSAIARPADTQYF.